These 21 T cell receptor beta chains came from one sample sequenced in a study of neoadjuvant anti-PD-1 for oral cavity cancer. Only in-frame clones appear in the TCRdb table, and some are missing; sequencing was by immunoSEQ multiplex PCR. The sample yields approximately 15,000 clones, approximately 65% seen once. Sequencing was performed on PBMCs, taken before nivolumab (anti-PD-1) treatment. The receptor set was obtained from a person between 40 and 85 years old with oral cavity squamous cell carcinoma.

For the CDR3, the DNA is TGTGCCAGCAGTCGGGCTGGCGGGAATGAGCAGTTCTTC. Translating it yields CASSRAGGNEQFF. The chain has TRBV2 and TRBJ2-1; D perhaps matches TRBD2 (5 bases). Germline V lookup: CDR1 SNHLY, CDR2 FYNNEI. Deletions cut 5 bases from V and 7 bases from J, with 12 bases between. This CDR3 spans 13 amino acids.

This clone has a single count. J is TRBJ1-2 and V is TRBV9; no definite D call. Trimming pared 3 bases from V and 10 bases from J, leaving 7 bases between. The CDR3 is 10 residues long. Germline assignment: CDR1 SGDLS and CDR2 YYNGEE. CDR3 residues: CASSGSLYTF. CDR3 in DNA: TGTGCCAGCAGCGGCTCCCTCTACACCTTC. Combining the CDR3 with reference TRBV9 and TRBJ1-2 gives the whole variable domain DSGVTQTPKHLITATGQRVTLRCSPRSGDLSVYWYQQSLDQGLQFLIQYYNGEERAKGNILERFSAQQFPDLHSELNLSSLELGDSALYFCASSGSLYTFGSGTRLTVV.

This rearrangement joins TRBV7-2 to TRBJ1-5; D may be TRBD1 (6 bases). V was pared by 3 bases and J by 1 base, with 7 bases between. The CDR3 extends over 14 amino acids. The germline CDR1 and CDR2 sequences are SGHTA and FQGNSA. The CDR3 DNA reads TGTGCCAGCAGCTTGACAGGCAGCAATCAGCCCCAGCATTTT. This translates into CASSLTGSNQPQHF.

This chain uses TRBV6-5 with TRBJ2-7; no clear D gene. Trimming took off 5 bases at V and 3 bases at J, with 14 bases between the two ends. Germline values: CDR1 MNHEY, CDR2 SVGAGI. The CDR3 spans 14 residues. This CDR3 is CASSAAPLDYEQYF. The CDR3 DNA sequence: TGTGCCAGCAGTGCGGCTCCCTTGGACTACGAGCAGTACTTC.

The chain is built from TRBV4-2 and TRBJ1-4; D is undetermined. The CDR3 loop spans 16 amino acids. Trimming cost V 0 bases and J 5 bases, with 13 bases left between them. Per the germline V gene, CDR1 is LGHNA and CDR2 is YNFKEQ. The CDR3 protein is CASSQESAVVNEKLFF. The CDR3 bases are TGTGCCAGCAGCCAAGAATCAGCAGTAGTAAATGAAAAACTGTTTTTT.

This chain links TRBV6-5 with TRBJ2-1; TRBD2 matches at 9 bases. Germline CDR1 MNHEY, CDR2 SVGAGI. The CDR3 runs to 15 residues. The ends lost 5 bases at V and 3 bases at J; junction bases unmatched: 5. CDR3 loop: CASSTVAGVYNEQFF. The DNA for the CDR3 is TGTGCCAGCAGTACTGTAGCGGGAGTCTACAATGAGCAGTTCTTC.

The rearrangement links TRBV5-8 to TRBJ2-5; no firm D call. Germline CDR1 reads SGHTS; CDR2 reads YDEGEE. The CDR3 sequence is 13 residues long. The V gene lost 5 bases and the J gene lost 2 bases, with 10 bases spanning the gap. CDR3 bases: TGTGCCAGCAGTTCCGAGAAACAAGAGACCCAGTACTTC. Its translation: CASSSEKQETQYF.

The V gene is TRBV19, the J gene TRBJ2-2, with a tentative D call TRBD1 (6 bases). Germline CDR1 reads LNHDA; CDR2 reads SQIVND (reference sequence). V lost 7 bases and J 9 bases, leaving 21 bases between the germline ends. The CDR3 runs 15 residues. CDR3 loop: CASMGARASSRELFF. The CDR3 DNA reads TGTGCCAGTATGGGGGCCCGGGCCTCCTCCAGGGAGCTGTTTTTT.

The chain uses TRBV29-1 and TRBJ2-7; TRBD2 might be the D (5 bases). The V end lost 4 bases, the J end lost 3 bases, and 16 bases lay between the germline ends. The germline gives CDR1 SQVTM, CDR2 ANQGSEA. The CDR3 runs to 14 residues. The DNA of the CDR3 is TGCAGCGTTGTGGGAGTCGGCTCTAGCTACGAGCAGTACTTC. Protein product: CSVVGVGSSYEQYF.

The chain uses TRBV2 and TRBJ2-5, with D unclear. Deletions cut 6 bases from V and 0 bases from J, with 5 bases between. The CDR3 is 12 amino acids. Germline CDR1 reads SNHLY; CDR2 reads FYNNEI. The CDR3, as DNA: TGTGCCAGCAGCTGGGACCAAGAGACCCAGTACTTC. The encoded protein is CASSWDQETQYF. The complete variable domain, with remaining parts taken from reference TRBV2 and TRBJ2-5, reads EPEVTQTPSHQVTQMGQEVILRCVPISNHLYFYWYRQILGQKVEFLVSFYNNEISEKSEIFDDQFSVERPDGSNFTLKIRSTKLEDSAMYFCASSWDQETQYFGPGTRLLVL.

This clone was counted between two and nine times. J is TRBJ1-1 and V is TRBV5-1; D is undetermined. The V end lost 0 bases, the J end lost 1 base, and 4 bases lay between the germline ends. CDR3 length: 13 amino acids. Germline CDR1 reads SGHRS; CDR2 reads YFSETQ. The CDR3 reads CASSLAANTEAFF. In DNA, the CDR3 is TGCGCCAGCAGCTTGGCCGCGAACACTGAAGCTTTCTTT.

The chain links TRBV5-4 to TRBJ2-2; 8 nucleotides align to TRBD2. J lost 3 bases, V lost 5 bases, and 21 bases had no gene match. This CDR3 is 20 amino acids long. The V gene's germline CDR1 is SGHNT and CDR2 YYREEE (reference sequence). The CDR3 region is CASRPSSGSRRKGDTGELFF. CDR3 coding DNA: TGTGCCAGCAGACCTAGCAGCGGGAGCCGCCGAAAGGGGGACACCGGGGAGCTGTTTTTT.

The V gene is TRBV28, the J gene TRBJ1-4, with a weak D call TRBD1 (6 bases). In germline, CDR1 is MDHEN, CDR2 SYDVKM. The length of the CDR3 is 16 residues. With 6 bases removed from V and 5 bases from J, the gap between germline ends came to 19 bases. This chain's CDR3 is CASSSNRAAKNEKLFF. The CDR3 nucleotides are TGTGCCAGCAGCAGTAACAGGGCGGCAAAAAATGAAAAACTGTTTTTT. Filled out from reference TRBV28 and TRBJ1-4, the complete variable domain reads DVKVTQSSRYLVKRTGEKVFLECVQDMDHENMFWYRQDPGLGLRLIYFSYDVKMKEKGDIPEGYSVSREKKERFSLILESASTNQTSMYLCASSSNRAAKNEKLFFGSGTQLSVL.

The chain links TRBV28 to TRBJ1-2, with 7 nucleotides matching TRBD1. Germline V gene data show CDR1 as MDHEN and CDR2 as SYDVKM. Germline trimming cut 2 bases from V and 4 bases from J; bases unmatched to any gene: 4. The CDR3 contains 14 residues. The CDR3 region has the DNA TGTGCCAGCAGTTTACTACAGGGGACCTATGGCTACACCTTC. Its protein is CASSLLQGTYGYTF.

A few counts support this clone. The chain uses TRBV2 and TRBJ2-7; D is unclear. The germline V gene encodes CDR1 SNHLY and CDR2 FYNNEI. The CDR3 is made up of 13 amino acids. V shed 0 bases and J shed 5 bases, with 8 bases lying between them. This chain's CDR3 is CASSEAPGDEQYF. The CDR3 nucleotides read TGTGCCAGCAGTGAAGCGCCGGGCGACGAGCAGTACTTC.

This chain uses TRBV5-4 with TRBJ2-7, with TRBD2 matching 11 bases. With V trimmed by 4 bases and J by 2 bases, 2 bases remained unmatched. Germline-derived CDR1 and CDR2 are SGHNT and YYREEE (reference sequence). The CDR3 loop spans 14 amino acids. CDR3 sequence: CASSQTSGAYEQYF. In DNA form, the CDR3 reads TGTGCCAGCAGCCAGACTAGCGGGGCCTACGAGCAGTACTTC.

This chain links TRBV10-3 with TRBJ2-7; D not resolved. The V end lost 4 bases, the J end lost 2 bases, and 15 bases lay between the germline ends. Germline V lookup: CDR1 ENHRY, CDR2 SYGVKD. The CDR3 sequence is 15 residues long. In nucleotides, the CDR3 is TGTGCCATCAGTGTCACCGGAACACCAACCTACGAGCAGTACTTC. Protein sequence: CAISVTGTPTYEQYF.

The chain links TRBV11-2 to TRBJ2-3; tentative D call: TRBD2 (6 bases). The CDR3 runs to 18 residues. Germline CDR1 reads SGHAT; CDR2 reads FQNNGV. With 3 bases removed from V and 4 bases from J, the gap between germline ends came to 23 bases. CDR3 sequence reads: CASSFRVAWEEGPDTQYF. CDR3 bases: TGTGCCAGCAGCTTTAGGGTTGCATGGGAGGAGGGACCAGATACGCAGTATTTT.

This chain uses TRBV7-9 with TRBJ2-7, with TRBD1 matching 12 bases. V gave up 5 bases and J gave up 5 bases; unmatched junction bases: 7. Per germline, CDR1 SEHNR and CDR2 FQNEAQ (reference sequence). The CDR3 is made up of 15 amino acids. The CDR3 is CASSIGTGGFHEQYF. The CDR3 DNA reads as TGTGCCAGCAGCATTGGGACAGGGGGCTTCCACGAGCAGTACTTC.

The chain recombines TRBV7-8 with TRBJ2-7, with D unclear. This CDR3 comprises 14 residues. In germline, CDR1 is SGHVS, CDR2 FQNEAQ. V lost 4 bases to trimming and J lost 3 bases, with 13 bases between them. The CDR3 sequence: CASSSKEVSYEQYF. DNA of the CDR3: TGTGCCAGCAGCTCGAAGGAAGTAAGCTACGAGCAGTACTTC. Combining the CDR3 with reference TRBV7-8 and TRBJ2-7 gives the whole variable domain GAGVSQSPRYKVAKRGQDVALRCDPISGHVSLFWYQQALGQGPEFLTYFQNEAQLDKSGLPSDRFFAERPEGSVSTLKIQRTQQEDSAVYLCASSSKEVSYEQYFGPGTRLTVT.

The chain links TRBV2 to TRBJ1-4; no reliable D call. Looked up from germline, CDR1 is SNHLY and CDR2 is FYNNEI. The CDR3 is 12 residues long. V lost 6 bases to trimming and J lost 8 bases, with 10 bases between them. CDR3 in DNA: TGTGCCAGCAGGGGCTGGGAGGAAAAACTGTTTTTT. Encoded protein: CASRGWEEKLFF. The full variable domain, completed using reference TRBV2 and TRBJ1-4, is EPEVTQTPSHQVTQMGQEVILRCVPISNHLYFYWYRQILGQKVEFLVSFYNNEISEKSEIFDDQFSVERPDGSNFTLKIRSTKLEDSAMYFCASRGWEEKLFFGSGTQLSVL.